A selection of T cell receptor beta chains follows, all from one sample in a study of shared clonotypes between healthy human individuals. Profiled with immunoSEQ multiplex PCR; TCRdb holds only in-frame clones, not every one. The sample carries 2 million to 3 million clones, roughly 93% recorded once. Sequencing was carried out using naive CD4+ T cells from PBMCs. These receptors originate from a man aged 18 to 29 in good health. Some clones in this sample may be carry-over from other donors' samples. CDR3s include the opening cysteine and the closing phenylalanine or tryptophan. D genes are given only for firm matches. Size is omitted from some rows. Given values are once, few, many or a class for expanded clones.

J: TRBJ2-3
size: .
V: TRBV7-8
D: TRBD2
CDR3: CASSLSPTSGGPGDTQYF
DNA: TGTGCCAGCAGCTTATCCCCGACTAGCGGGGGCCCCGGTGATACGCAGTATTTT

J: TRBJ2-7
size: .
V: TRBV27
D: .
CDR3: CASSPGTSTYEQYF
DNA: TGTGCCAGCAGTCCAGGGACCAGCACCTACGAGCAGTACTTC

J: TRBJ1-5
size: .
V: TRBV27
D: .
CDR3: CASSFSPGMNQPQHF
DNA: TGTGCCAGCAGTTTCTCGCCCGGAATGAATCAGCCCCAGCATTTT

J: TRBJ2-7
size: .
V: TRBV7-2
D: .
CDR3: CASSLSQGSGHEQYF
DNA: TGTGCCAGCAGCTTATCCCAGGGGTCGGGACACGAGCAGTACTTC

J: TRBJ2-3
size: .
V: TRBV5-1
D: .
CDR3: CASSPPLDGLTDTQYF
DNA: TGCGCCAGCAGCCCTCCTTTGGACGGGCTGACAGATACGCAGTATTTT

J: TRBJ1-1
size: few
V: TRBV18
D: TRBD1
CDR3: CASSSTQGANTEAFF
DNA: TGTGCCAGCTCATCAACACAGGGGGCGAACACTGAAGCTTTCTTT

J: TRBJ1-4
size: .
V: TRBV5-1
D: .
CDR3: CASSLGLAEKLFF
DNA: TGCGCCAGCAGCCTTGGACTAGCTGAAAAACTGTTTTTT

J: TRBJ2-7
size: .
V: TRBV5-5
D: .
CDR3: CASSVIIGRPYF
DNA: TGTGCCAGCAGCGTTATAATCGGTAGACCGTACTTC

J: TRBJ1-1
size: .
V: TRBV28
D: .
CDR3: CASSLRVGENTEAFF
DNA: TGTGCCAGCAGTTTAAGGGTTGGGGAGAACACTGAAGCTTTCTTT

J: TRBJ2-3
size: .
V: TRBV10-1
D: TRBD2
CDR3: CASSLGASGRAGADTQYF
DNA: TGCGCCAGCAGCCTAGGAGCTAGCGGGAGGGCCGGGGCAGATACGCAGTATTTT

J: TRBJ2-5
size: .
V: TRBV25-1
D: .
CDR3: CASSDPQGRETQYF
DNA: TGTGCCAGCAGTGACCCCCAGGGTCGCGAGACCCAGTACTTC

J: TRBJ2-3
size: .
V: TRBV9
D: .
CDR3: CASSVVGGSDTQYF
DNA: TGTGCCAGCAGCGTAGTTGGGGGTTCAGATACGCAGTATTTT

J: TRBJ2-3
size: .
V: TRBV18
D: .
CDR3: CASSPPGSADTQYF
DNA: TGTGCCAGCTCACCACCGGGGAGCGCAGATACGCAGTATTTT

J: TRBJ2-3
size: once
V: TRBV5-1
D: TRBD2
CDR3: CASSLELAGGPSTDTQYF
DNA: TGCGCCAGCAGCTTGGAACTAGCGGGAGGGCCGAGCACAGATACGCAGTATTTT

J: TRBJ2-1
size: .
V: TRBV9
D: .
CDR3: CASSVVPESAEQFF
DNA: TGTGCCAGCAGCGTAGTCCCGGAATCCGCTGAGCAGTTCTTC

J: TRBJ2-1
size: .
V: TRBV5-1
D: TRBD2
CDR3: CASSGGLAAPYNEQFF
DNA: TGCGCCAGCAGCGGAGGACTAGCGGCCCCTTACAATGAGCAGTTCTTC

J: TRBJ1-1
size: few
V: TRBV28
D: .
CDR3: CASSLLGNTEAFF
DNA: TGTGCCAGCAGTTTGTTAGGGAACACTGAAGCTTTCTTT

J: TRBJ2-5
size: .
V: TRBV28
D: .
CDR3: CASNRGEGETQYF
DNA: TGTGCCAGCAACCGGGGAGAAGGAGAGACCCAGTACTTC

J: TRBJ1-1
size: once
V: TRBV6-5
D: .
CDR3: CASSNPQDTEAFF
DNA: TGTGCCAGCAGTAATCCACAGGATACTGAAGCTTTCTTT

J: TRBJ1-1
size: .
V: TRBV9
D: .
CDR3: CASSVVQGEDWNTEAFF
DNA: TGTGCCAGCAGCGTAGTACAGGGTGAGGACTGGAACACTGAAGCTTTCTTT

J: TRBJ1-4
size: .
V: TRBV28
D: .
CDR3: CASSSGTLNEKLFF
DNA: TGTGCCAGCAGCTCCGGGACCTTAAATGAAAAACTGTTTTTT